This entry lists 4 T cell receptor beta chains sequenced from one sample in a study of CD8 T cells in Susac syndrome (dated by TCRdb to about 2019). The library was produced with the immunoSEQ multiplex PCR assay. RNA was extracted using the RNeasy kit, and about 0.5 to 1 microgram was reverse transcribed with random hexamers. In-frame beta chains were kept once TCRdb had trimmed the public reads at Q25 with fastp and called clones with MiXCR. Entries are consolidated by CDR3 protein sequence, retaining the most common genes and DNA. The sample contains roughly 150,000 distinct CDR3 sequences, just under 95% of them found a single time. 0.2% to 0.25% of the sample goes to the ten largest clones. The material sequenced was CD8+ T cells from PBMCs. These receptors came from a human donor with multiple sclerosis.

The rearrangement links TRBV7-9 to TRBJ2-5; 8 bases are a match to TRBD1. V was clipped by 4 bases and J by 0 bases; unmatched bases: 7. The CDR3 extends over 16 amino acids. Germline V gene data show CDR1 as SEHNR and CDR2 as FQNEAQ (reference sequence). This CDR3 is CASSSYRGSYQETQYF. CDR3 DNA sequence: TGTGCCAGCAGCTCATACAGGGGGTCATACCAAGAGACCCAGTACTTC.

This chain joins TRBV12-3 or TRBV12-4 and TRBJ2-3, with D unclear. The CDR3 runs to 15 residues. V was trimmed by 5 bases and J by 2 bases, leaving 14 bases between them. The DNA for the CDR3 is TGTGCCAGCAGTCCTCGGGTCCACTCCACAGATACGCAGTATTTT. It specifies CASSPRVHSTDTQYF.

This chain connects TRBV27 to TRBJ2-1; 11 nucleotides align to TRBD2. Looked up from germline, CDR1 is MNHEY and CDR2 is SMNVEV (reference sequence). The CDR3 sequence is 15 residues long. V dropped 6 bases and J dropped 2; count of bases not matched to a gene: 3. CDR3 coding DNA: TGTGCCAGCAGCCCGGGACTAGCGGCCTACAATGAGCAGTTCTTC. This translates into CASSPGLAAYNEQFF.

This chain connects TRBV7-3 to TRBJ2-1; tentatively, D is TRBD2 (5 bases). Between the trimmed V and J ends, which lost 1 base and 5 bases, there was a span of 9 bases. Germline V gives CDR1 SGHTA, CDR2 FQGTGA. This CDR3 comprises 14 residues. Written as DNA, the CDR3 is TGTGCCAGCAGCTTAAACGGAGGCCACAATGAGCAGTTCTTC. Translated: CASSLNGGHNEQFF.